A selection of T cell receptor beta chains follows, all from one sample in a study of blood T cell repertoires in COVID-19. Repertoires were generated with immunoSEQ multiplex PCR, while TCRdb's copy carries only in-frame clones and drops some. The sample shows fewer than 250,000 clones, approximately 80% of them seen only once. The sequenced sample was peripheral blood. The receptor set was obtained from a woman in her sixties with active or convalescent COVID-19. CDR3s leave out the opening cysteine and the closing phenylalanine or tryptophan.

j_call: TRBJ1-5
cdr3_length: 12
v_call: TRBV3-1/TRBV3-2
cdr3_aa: ASSQDRVAQPQH

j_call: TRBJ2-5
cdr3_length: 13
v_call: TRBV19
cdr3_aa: ASSIELDYWETQY

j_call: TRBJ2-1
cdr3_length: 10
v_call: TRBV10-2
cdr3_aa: ASSDPGLTPF

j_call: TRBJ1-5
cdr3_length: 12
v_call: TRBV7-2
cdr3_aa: ASSLGQRYQPQH

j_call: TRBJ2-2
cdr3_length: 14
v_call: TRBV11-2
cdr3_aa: ASRAAGLRNTGELF

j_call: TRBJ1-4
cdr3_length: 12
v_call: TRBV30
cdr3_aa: AWSVDSQNEKLF

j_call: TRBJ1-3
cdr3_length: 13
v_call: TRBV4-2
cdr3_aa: ASSQERVSGNTIY

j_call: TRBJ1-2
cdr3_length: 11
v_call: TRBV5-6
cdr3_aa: ASSIGQGTGYT

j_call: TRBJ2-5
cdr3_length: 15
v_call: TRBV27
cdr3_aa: ASSPRLAGGYQETQY

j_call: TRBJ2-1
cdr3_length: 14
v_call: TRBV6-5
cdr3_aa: ASSYSTAGGPNEQF

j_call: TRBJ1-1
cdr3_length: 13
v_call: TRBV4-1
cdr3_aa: ASSQSQGLRTEAF

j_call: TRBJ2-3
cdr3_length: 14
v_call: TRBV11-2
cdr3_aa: ASSFWRGGERDTQY

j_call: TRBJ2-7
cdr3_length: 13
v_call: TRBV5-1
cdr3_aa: ASSTTPGQGIEQY

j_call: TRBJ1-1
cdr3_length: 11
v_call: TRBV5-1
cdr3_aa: ASSLERGREAF

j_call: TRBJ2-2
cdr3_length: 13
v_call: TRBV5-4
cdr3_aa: ASSLKHGGTGELF

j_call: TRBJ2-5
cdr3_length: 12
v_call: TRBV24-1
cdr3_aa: ATSAGSGQETQY

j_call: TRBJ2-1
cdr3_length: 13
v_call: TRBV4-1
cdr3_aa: ASSHPGLAINEQF

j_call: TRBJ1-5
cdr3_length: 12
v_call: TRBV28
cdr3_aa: ASSPSGGDQPQH

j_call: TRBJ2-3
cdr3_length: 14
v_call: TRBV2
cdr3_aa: ASSERLAGTTDTQY

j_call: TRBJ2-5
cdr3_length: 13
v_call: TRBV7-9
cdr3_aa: ASSLATGGGETQY

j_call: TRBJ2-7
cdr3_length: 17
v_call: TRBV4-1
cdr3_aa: ASSQDGGLAGVGLGEQY

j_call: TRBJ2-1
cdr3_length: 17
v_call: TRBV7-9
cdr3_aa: ASRVGWVSGASSYNEQF

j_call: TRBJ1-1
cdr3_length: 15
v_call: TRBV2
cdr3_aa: ASSERQGPLPSPEAF

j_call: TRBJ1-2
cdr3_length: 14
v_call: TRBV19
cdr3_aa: ASSLTGGNRYYGYT

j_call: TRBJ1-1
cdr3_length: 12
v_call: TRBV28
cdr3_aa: ASLRGGMKSEAF

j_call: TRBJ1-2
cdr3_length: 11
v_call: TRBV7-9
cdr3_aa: ASSLDSSYGYT

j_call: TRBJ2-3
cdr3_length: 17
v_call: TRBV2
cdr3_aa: ASSEGGTSGPTSTDTQY

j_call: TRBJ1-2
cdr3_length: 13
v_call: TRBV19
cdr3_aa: ASSIWDRFPYGYT

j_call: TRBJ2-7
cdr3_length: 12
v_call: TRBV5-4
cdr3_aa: ASKSGTGGYEQY

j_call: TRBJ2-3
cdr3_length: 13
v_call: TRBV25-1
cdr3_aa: ASSRVAGSTDTQY

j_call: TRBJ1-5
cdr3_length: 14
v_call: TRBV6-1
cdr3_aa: ASSAPGIGTNQPQH

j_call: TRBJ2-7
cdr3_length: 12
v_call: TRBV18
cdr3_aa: ASSPRQGYYEQY

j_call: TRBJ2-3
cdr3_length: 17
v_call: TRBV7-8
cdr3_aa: ASSLGVLAGDEPPDTQY

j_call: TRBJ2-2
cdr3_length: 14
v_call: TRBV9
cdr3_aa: ASSPGLAGGTGELF

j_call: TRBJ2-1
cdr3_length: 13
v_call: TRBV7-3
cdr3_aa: ASRSTAGQYNEQF

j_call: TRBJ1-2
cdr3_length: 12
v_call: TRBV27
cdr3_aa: ASSPGTAHYGYT

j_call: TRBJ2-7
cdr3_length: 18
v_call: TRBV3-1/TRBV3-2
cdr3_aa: ASSQDRIKAEAAFSYEQY

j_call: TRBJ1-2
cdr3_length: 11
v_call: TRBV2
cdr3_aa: ASSSQGVPGYT

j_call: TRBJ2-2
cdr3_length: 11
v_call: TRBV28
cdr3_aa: ASMRVTTGELF

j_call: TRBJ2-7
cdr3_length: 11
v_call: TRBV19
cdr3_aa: ASSGTGLYEQY

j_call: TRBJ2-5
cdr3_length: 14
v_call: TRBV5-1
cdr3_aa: ASSLDGQGAGETQY

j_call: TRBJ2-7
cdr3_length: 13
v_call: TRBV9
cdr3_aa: ASSPQGTGIDEQY

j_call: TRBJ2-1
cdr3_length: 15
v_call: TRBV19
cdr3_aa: ASSTLGRRGGAIEQF

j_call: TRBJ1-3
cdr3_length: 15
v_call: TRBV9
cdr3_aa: ASSAGVGQFSGNTIY

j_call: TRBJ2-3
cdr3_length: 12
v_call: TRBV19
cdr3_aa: ASSIGRDRDTQY

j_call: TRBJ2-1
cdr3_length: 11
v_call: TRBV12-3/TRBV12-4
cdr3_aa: ASSLAVINEQF

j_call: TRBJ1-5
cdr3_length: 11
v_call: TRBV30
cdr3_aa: AWSGQSNQPQH

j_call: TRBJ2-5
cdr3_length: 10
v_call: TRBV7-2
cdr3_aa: ASSAVIAVQY

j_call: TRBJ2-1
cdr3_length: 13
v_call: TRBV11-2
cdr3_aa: ASSILAGGLGEQF